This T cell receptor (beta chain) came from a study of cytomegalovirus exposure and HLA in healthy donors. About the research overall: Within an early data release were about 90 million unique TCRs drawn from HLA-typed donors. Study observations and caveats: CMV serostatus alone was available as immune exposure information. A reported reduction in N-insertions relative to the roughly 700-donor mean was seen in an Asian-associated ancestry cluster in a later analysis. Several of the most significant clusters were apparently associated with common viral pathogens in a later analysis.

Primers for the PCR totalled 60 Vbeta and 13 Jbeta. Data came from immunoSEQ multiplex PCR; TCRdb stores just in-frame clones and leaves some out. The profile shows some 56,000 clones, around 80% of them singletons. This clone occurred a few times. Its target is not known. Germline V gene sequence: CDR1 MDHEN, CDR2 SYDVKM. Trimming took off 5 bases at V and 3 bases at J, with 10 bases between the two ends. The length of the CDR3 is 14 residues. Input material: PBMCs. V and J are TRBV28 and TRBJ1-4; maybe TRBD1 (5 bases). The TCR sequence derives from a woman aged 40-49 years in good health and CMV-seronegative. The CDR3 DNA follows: TGTGCCAGCAGTCCCTGGGGCGCTAATGAAAAACTGTTTTTT. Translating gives CASSPWGANEKLFF.